This TCR beta chain stems from a study of cytomegalovirus exposure and HLA in healthy donors. Notes on the study in general: According to a later analysis, donors in an Asian-associated ancestry cluster reportedly had fewer N-insertions than the roughly 720-donor mean. In a later analysis, V- and J-gene trimming of beta chains associated with a DCLRE1C missense variant, replicated independently. The study dropped some indistinguishable V segments, TRBV6-2 and TRBV6-3 among them.

CDR3 length equals 15 residues. V shed 6 bases and J 5 bases; nucleotides not matched to a gene: 9. Germline V gene sequence: CDR1 MNHNS, CDR2 SASEGT. This clone was detected only a few times. Its antigen is still unknown. The study ran its PCR with 60 Vbeta and 13 Jbeta primers. Here immunoSEQ multiplex PCR was the method, and the copy in TCRdb shows in-frame clones only, minus some. This sample has roughly 65,000 clones; over 75% occur once, and the top ten carry 3.5% to 5%. The origin of this receptor is a woman aged 25 to 39 in good health and CMV-seronegative. This chain links TRBV6-1 with TRBJ1-4; 7 bases fit TRBD1. The specimen sequenced was PBMCs. DNA of the CDR3: TGTGCCAGCAGCAGACAGGGTGGCCAGAATGAAAAACTGTTTTTT. This sequence encodes CASSRQGGQNEKLFF.